This T cell receptor (beta chain) was found in a study of PD-1 and CTLA-4 blockade in melanoma. Repertoires were generated with immunoSEQ multiplex PCR, while TCRdb's copy carries only in-frame clones and drops some. The sample lists some 21,000 clones, approximately 88% seen once, with almost 8% in the top ten. Trimming took 1 base from V and 3 from J, leaving 9 bases between them. Germline V gives CDR1 MGHRA, CDR2 YSYEKL. CDR3 length: 14 amino acids. The chain is built from TRBV4-1 and TRBJ1-2; D ambiguous. The TCR comes from a human donor with melanoma. This specimen was CD8+ T cells from peripheral blood, taken before anti-PD-1 treatment. CDR3 protein: CASSQAGGYYGYTF. In DNA form, the CDR3 reads TGCGCCAGCAGCCAAGCAGGAGGATACTATGGCTACACCTTC.